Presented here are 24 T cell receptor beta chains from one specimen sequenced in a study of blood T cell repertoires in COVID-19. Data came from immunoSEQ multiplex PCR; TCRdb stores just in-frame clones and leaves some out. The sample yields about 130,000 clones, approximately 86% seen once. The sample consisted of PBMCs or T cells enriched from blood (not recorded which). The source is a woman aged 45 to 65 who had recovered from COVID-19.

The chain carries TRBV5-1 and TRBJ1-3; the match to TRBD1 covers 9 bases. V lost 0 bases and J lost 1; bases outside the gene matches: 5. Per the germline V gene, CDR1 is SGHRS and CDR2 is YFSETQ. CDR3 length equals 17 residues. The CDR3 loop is CASSLDPGQGSGNTIYF. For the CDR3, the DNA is TGCGCCAGCAGCTTGGACCCCGGACAGGGGTCTGGAAACACCATATATTTT. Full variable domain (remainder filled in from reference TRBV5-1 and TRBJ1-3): KAGVTQTPRYLIKTRGQQVTLSCSPISGHRSVSWYQQTPGQGLQFLFEYFSETQRNKGNFPGRFSGRQFSNSRSEMNVSTLELGDSALYLCASSLDPGQGSGNTIYFGEGSWLTVV.

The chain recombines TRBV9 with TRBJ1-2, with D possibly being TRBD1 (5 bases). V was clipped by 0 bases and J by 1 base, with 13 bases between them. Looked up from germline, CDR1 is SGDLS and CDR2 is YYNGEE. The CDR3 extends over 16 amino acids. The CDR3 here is CASSVATGGFNYGYTF. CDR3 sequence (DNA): TGTGCCAGCAGCGTAGCTACGGGGGGTTTTAACTATGGCTACACCTTC.

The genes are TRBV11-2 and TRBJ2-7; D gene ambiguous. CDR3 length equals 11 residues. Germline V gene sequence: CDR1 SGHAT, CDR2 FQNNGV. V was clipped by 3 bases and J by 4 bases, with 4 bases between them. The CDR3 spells CASSFSYEQYF. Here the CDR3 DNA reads TGTGCCAGCAGCTTTAGTTACGAGCAGTACTTC.

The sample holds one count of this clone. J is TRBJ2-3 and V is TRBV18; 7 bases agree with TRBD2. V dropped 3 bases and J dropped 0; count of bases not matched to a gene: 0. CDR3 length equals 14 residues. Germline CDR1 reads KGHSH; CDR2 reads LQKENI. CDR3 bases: TGTGCCAGCTCACCTAGCGGGAGCACAGATACGCAGTATTTT. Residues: CASSPSGSTDTQYF.

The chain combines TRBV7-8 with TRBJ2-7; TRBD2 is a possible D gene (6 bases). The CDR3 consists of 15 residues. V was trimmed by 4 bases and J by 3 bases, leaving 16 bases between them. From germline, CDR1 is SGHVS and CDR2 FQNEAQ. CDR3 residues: CASSSPPDGSYEQYF. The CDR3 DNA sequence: TGTGCCAGCAGCTCCCCACCTGACGGGAGCTACGAGCAGTACTTC.

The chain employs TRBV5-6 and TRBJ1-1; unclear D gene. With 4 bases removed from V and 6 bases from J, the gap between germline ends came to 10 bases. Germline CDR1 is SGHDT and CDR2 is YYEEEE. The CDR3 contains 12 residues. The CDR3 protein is CASSGESAEAFF. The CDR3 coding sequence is TGTGCCAGCAGCGGAGAGAGCGCTGAAGCTTTCTTT.

The CDR3 DNA sequence: TGTGCCTGGATCGGGGACAGAGCTAACTATGGCTACACCTTC. Amino acid sequence: CAWIGDRANYGYTF. The rearrangement joins TRBV30 to TRBJ1-2; 7 nucleotides align to TRBD1. The CDR3 is 14 amino acids. Trimming removed 4 bases from V and 0 bases from J; junction bases left unmatched: 5. Germline V gene sequence: CDR1 GTSNPN, CDR2 SVGIG (reference sequence). The complete variable domain, with remaining parts taken from reference TRBV30 and TRBJ1-2, reads SQTIHQWPATLVQPVGSPLSLECTVEGTSNPNLYWYRQAAGRGLQLLFYSVGIGQISSEVPQNLSASRPQDRQFILSSKKLLLSDSGFYLCAWIGDRANYGYTFGSGTRLTVV.

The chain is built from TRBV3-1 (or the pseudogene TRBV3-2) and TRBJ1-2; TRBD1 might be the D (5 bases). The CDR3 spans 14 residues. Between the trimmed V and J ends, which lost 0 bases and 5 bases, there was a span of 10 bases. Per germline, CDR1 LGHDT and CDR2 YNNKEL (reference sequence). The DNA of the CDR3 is TGTGCCAGCAGCCAAGATAGGGGAACTTATGGCTACACCTTC. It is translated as CASSQDRGTYGYTF.

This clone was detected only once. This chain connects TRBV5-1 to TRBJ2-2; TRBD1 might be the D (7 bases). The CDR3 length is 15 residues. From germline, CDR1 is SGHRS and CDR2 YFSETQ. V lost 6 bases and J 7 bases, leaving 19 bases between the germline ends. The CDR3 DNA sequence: TGCGCCAGCACGGCCCCAGGGGGGCGAATCGGGGAGCTGTTTTTT. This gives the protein CASTAPGGRIGELFF.

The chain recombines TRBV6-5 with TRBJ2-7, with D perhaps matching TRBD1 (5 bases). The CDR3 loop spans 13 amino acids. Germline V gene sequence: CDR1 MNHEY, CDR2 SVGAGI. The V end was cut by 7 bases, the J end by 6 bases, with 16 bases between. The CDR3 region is CASTGLTIGEQYF. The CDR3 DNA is TGTGCCAGCACAGGGCTTACTATAGGCGAGCAGTACTTC.

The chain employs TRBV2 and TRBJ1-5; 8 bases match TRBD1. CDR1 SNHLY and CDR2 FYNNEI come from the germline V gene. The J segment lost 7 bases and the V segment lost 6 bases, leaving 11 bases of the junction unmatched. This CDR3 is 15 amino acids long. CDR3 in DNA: TGTGCCAGCAGCGATAAGACAGGGGTTGGCCAGCCCCAGCATTTT. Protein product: CASSDKTGVGQPQHF. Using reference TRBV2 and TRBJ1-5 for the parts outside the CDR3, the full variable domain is EPEVTQTPSHQVTQMGQEVILRCVPISNHLYFYWYRQILGQKVEFLVSFYNNEISEKSEIFDDQFSVERPDGSNFTLKIRSTKLEDSAMYFCASSDKTGVGQPQHFGDGTRLSIL.

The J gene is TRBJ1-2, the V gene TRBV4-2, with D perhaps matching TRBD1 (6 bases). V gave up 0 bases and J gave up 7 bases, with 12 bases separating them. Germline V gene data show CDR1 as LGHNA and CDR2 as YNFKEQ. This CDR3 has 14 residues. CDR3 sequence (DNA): TGTGCCAGCAGCCAAGAACCGACAGGCCTTGGCTACACCTTC. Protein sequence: CASSQEPTGLGYTF.

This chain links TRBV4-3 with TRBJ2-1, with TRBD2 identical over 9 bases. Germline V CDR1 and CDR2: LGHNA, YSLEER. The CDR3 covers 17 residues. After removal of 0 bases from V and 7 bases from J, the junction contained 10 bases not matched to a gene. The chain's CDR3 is CASSQDLGGGAGNEQFF. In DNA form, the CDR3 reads TGCGCCAGCAGCCAAGATCTAGGCGGGGGGGCCGGGAATGAGCAGTTCTTC.

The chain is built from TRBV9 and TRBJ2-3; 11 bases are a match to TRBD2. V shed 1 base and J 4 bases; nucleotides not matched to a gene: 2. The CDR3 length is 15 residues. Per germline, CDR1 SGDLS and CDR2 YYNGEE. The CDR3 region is CASSVLAGGADTQYF. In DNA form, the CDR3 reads TGTGCCAGCAGCGTACTAGCGGGGGGCGCAGATACGCAGTATTTT.

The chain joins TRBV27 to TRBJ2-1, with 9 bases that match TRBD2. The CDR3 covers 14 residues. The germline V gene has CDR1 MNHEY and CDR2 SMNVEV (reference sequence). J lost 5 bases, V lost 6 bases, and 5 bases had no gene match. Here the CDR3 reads CASRLSGGNNEQFF. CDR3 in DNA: TGTGCCAGCAGGCTAAGCGGGGGGAACAATGAGCAGTTCTTC.

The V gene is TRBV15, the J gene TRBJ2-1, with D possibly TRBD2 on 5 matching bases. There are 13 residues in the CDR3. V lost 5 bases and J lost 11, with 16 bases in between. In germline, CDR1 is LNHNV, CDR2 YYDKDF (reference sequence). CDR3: CATSGLPGIQQFF. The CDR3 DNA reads TGTGCCACCAGCGGCCTGCCCGGGATCCAGCAGTTCTTC.

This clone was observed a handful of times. This chain's CDR3 is CASSLRGGPWDEQYF. The CDR3 DNA reads TGTGCCAGCAGCCTCCGGGGGGGGCCCTGGGACGAGCAGTACTTC. The chain links TRBV7-2 to TRBJ2-7, with TRBD2 matching over 8 bases. The CDR3 loop spans 15 amino acids. Germline CDR1 is SGHTA and CDR2 is FQGNSA. After removal of 5 bases from V and 5 bases from J, the junction contained 11 bases not matched to a gene. Full variable domain (remainder filled in from reference TRBV7-2 and TRBJ2-7): GAGVSQSPSNKVTEKGKDVELRCDPISGHTALYWYRQSLGQGLEFLIYFQGNSAPDKSGLPSDRFSAERTGGSVSTLTIQRTQQEDSAVYLCASSLRGGPWDEQYFGPGTRLTVT.

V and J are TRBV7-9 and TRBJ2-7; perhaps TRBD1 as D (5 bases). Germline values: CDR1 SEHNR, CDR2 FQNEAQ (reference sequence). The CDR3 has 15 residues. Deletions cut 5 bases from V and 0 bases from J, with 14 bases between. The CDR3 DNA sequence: TGTGCCAGCAGCCCTTATACTGACAGCTCCTACGAGCAGTACTTC. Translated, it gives CASSPYTDSSYEQYF.

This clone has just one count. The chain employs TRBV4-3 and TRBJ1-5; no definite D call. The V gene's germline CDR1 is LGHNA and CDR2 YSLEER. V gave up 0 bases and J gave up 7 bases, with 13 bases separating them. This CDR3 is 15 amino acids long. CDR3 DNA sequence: TGCGCCAGCAGCCAAGACGCGCTTACGAGGCAGCCCCAGCATTTT. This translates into CASSQDALTRQPQHF.

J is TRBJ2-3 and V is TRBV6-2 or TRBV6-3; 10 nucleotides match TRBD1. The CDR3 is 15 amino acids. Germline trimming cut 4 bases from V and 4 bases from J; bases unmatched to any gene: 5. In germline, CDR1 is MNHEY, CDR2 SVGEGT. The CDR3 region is CASSWTTGGPDTQYF. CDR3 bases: TGTGCCAGCAGTTGGACGACAGGGGGCCCAGATACGCAGTATTTT.

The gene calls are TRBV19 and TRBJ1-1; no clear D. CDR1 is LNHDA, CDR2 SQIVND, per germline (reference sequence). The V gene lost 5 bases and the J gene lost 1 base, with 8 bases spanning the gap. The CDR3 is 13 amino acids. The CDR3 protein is CASSAATNTEAFF. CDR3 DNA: TGTGCCAGTAGTGCAGCGACGAACACTGAAGCTTTCTTT.

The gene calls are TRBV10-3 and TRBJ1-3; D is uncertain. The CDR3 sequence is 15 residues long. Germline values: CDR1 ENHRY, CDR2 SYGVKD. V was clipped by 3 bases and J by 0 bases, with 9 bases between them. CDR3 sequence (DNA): TGTGCCATCAGTGAAGCACCAACCTCTGGAAACACCATATATTTT. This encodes CAISEAPTSGNTIYF.

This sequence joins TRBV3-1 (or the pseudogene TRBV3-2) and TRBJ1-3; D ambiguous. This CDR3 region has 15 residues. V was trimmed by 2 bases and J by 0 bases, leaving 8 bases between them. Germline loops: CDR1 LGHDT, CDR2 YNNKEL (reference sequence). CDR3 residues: CASSQSPISGNTIYF. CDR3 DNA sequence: TGTGCCAGCAGCCAATCCCCCATCTCTGGAAACACCATATATTTT.

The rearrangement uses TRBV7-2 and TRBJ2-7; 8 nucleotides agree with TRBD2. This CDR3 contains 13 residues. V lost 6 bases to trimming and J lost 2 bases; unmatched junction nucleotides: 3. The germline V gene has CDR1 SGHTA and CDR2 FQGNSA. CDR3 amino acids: CASSSGTPYEQYF. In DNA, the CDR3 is TGTGCCAGCAGTAGCGGGACACCCTACGAGCAGTACTTC.